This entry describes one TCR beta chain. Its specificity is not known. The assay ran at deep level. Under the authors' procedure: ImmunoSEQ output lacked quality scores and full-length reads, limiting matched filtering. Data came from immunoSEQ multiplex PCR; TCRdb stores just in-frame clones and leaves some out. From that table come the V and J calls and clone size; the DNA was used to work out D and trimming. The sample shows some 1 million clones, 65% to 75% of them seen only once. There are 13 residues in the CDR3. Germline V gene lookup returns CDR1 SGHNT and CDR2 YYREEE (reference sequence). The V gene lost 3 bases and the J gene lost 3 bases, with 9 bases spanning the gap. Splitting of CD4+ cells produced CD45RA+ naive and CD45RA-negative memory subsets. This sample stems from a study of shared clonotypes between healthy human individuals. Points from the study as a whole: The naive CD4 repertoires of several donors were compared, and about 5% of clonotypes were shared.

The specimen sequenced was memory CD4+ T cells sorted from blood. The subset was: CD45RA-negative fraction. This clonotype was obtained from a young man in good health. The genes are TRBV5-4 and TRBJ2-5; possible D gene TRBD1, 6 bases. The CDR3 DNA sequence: TGTGCCAGCAGCTGGGGACAAAAAGAGACCCAGTACTTC. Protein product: CASSWGQKETQYF.